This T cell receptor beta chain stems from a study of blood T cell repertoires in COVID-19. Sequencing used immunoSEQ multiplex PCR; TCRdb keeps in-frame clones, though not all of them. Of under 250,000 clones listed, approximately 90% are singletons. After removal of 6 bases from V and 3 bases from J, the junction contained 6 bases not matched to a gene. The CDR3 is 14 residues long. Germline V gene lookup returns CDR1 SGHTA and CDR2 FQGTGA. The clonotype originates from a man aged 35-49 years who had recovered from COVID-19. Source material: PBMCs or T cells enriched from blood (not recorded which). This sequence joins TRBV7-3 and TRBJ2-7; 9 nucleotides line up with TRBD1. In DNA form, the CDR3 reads TGTGCCAGCAGGAGGGGACAGGGTATCTACGAGCAGTACTTC. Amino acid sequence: CASRRGQGIYEQYF. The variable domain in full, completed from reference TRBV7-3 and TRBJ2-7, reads GAGVSQTPSNKVTEKGKYVELRCDPISGHTALYWYRQSLGQGPEFLIYFQGTGAADDSGLPNDRFFAVRPEGSVSTLKIQRTERGDSAVYLCASRRGQGIYEQYFGPGTRLTVT.